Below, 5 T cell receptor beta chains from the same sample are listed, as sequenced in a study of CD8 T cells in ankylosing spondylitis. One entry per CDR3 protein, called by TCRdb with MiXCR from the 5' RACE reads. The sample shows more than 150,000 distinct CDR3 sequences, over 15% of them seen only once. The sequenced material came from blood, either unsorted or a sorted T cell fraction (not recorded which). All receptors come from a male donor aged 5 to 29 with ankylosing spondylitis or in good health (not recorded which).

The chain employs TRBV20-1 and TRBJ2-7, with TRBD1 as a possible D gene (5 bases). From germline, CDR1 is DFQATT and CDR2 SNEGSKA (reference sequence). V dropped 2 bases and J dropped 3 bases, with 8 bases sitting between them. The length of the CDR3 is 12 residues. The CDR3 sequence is CSARPQGYEQYF. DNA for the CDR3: TGCAGTGCTAGACCGCAGGGCTACGAGCAGTACTTC.

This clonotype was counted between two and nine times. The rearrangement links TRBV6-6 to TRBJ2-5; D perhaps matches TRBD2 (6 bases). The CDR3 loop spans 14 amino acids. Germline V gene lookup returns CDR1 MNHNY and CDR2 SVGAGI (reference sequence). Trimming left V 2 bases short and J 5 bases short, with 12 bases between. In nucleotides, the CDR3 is TGTGCCAGCAGTTACGGGGGGAGAGGTGAGACCCAGTACTTC. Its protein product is CASSYGGRGETQYF.

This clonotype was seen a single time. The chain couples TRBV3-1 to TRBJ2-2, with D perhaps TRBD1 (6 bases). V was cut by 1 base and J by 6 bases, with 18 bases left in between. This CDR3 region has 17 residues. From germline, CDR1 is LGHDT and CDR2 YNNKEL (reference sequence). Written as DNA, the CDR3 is TGTGCCAGCAGCCAAGTCTTCAGGGGTATGGGGGCCGGGGAGCTGTTTTTT. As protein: CASSQVFRGMGAGELFF.

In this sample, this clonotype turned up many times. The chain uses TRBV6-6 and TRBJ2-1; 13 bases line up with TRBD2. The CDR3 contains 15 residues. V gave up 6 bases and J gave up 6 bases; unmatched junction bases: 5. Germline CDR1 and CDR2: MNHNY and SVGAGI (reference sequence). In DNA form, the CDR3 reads TGTGCCAGCAGCCAACTAGCGGGAGGGCCCAATGAGCAGTTCTTC. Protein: CASSQLAGGPNEQFF.

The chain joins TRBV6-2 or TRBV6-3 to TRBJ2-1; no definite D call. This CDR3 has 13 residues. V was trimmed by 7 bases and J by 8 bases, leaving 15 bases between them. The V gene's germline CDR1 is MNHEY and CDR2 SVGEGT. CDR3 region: CASTPQILYEQFF. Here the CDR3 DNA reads TGTGCCAGCACCCCCCAGATCCTATATGAGCAGTTCTTC.